One and the same sample provided the 25 T cell receptor beta chains below, sequenced in a study of beta chain features in type 1 diabetes (dated by TCRdb to 2016 to 2019). General findings and caveats noted by the study authors: A moderate but significant shortening of TCRB CDR3 length was observed in type 1 diabetes patients in all four CD4+ subsets.

Library preparation used the immunoSEQ multiplex PCR assay. The High Capacity cDNA Reverse Transcription Kit was used to reverse transcribe all of the isolated RNA, meaning that expressed TCRB transcripts were what got sequenced. Imported from immuneACCESS, the table was reduced by TCRdb to in-frame sequences with V and J called. These copies leave out some clones; in studies compared against another copy, an unresolved V gene accounts for under half, and the cause of the remainder is not known. Within this sample are roughly 700,000 clones, with roughly an eighth of them counted one time only. The top ten hold approximately 0.02% of the sample. These receptors have no known antigen. Sequencing was performed on naive CD4+ T cells from blood. The cell subset or site label, read with the paper, signifies: true naive CD4+ T cells. Receptor source: a man between 18 and 29 years old with type 1 diabetes.

This clone was counted a few times. This sequence joins TRBV5-4 and TRBJ2-2; D assignment may be TRBD1 or TRBD2 (6 bases each). The CDR3 sequence is 12 residues long. V lost 4 bases to trimming and J lost 10 bases, with 11 bases between them. In germline, CDR1 is SGHNT, CDR2 YYREEE (reference sequence). Written as DNA, the CDR3 is TGTGCCAGCAGCCCTCGGGGGCTGGAGCTGTTTTTT. This encodes CASSPRGLELFF.

This clone was found a few times. The rearrangement joins TRBV14 to TRBJ1-1, with D possibly being TRBD1 (6 bases). CDR3 length: 14 residues. Trimming pared 1 base from V and 1 base from J, leaving 7 bases between. CDR1 is SGHDN, CDR2 FVKESK, per germline. DNA for the CDR3: TGTGCCAGCAGCCAAGGACAGGAGAACACTGAAGCTTTCTTT. This codes for CASSQGQENTEAFF.

The gene calls are TRBV19 and TRBJ2-5; TRBD1 agrees at 8 bases. This CDR3 is built from 13 residues. Trimming took 7 bases from V and 5 from J; bases not matched to a gene: 6. Per the germline V gene, CDR1 is LNHDA and CDR2 is SQIVND (reference sequence). CDR3 residues: CASTRGRGETQYF. As DNA, the CDR3 is TGTGCCAGTACCAGGGGGCGCGGTGAGACCCAGTACTTC.

This clone showed up just a few times. The V gene is TRBV30, the J gene TRBJ2-5; 7 bases fit TRBD1. This CDR3 region has 12 residues. V shed 3 bases, J shed 2 bases, and the junction held 0 bases outside the gene matches. CDR1 is GTSNPN and CDR2 is SVGIG in the germline V gene (reference sequence). As DNA, the CDR3 is TGTGCCTGGAGGGGACAGCAAGAGACCCAGTACTTC. Amino acid sequence: CAWRGQQETQYF.

The chain links TRBV28 to TRBJ1-1, with D perhaps TRBD1 (6 bases). Germline assignment: CDR1 MDHEN and CDR2 SYDVKM. This CDR3 has 14 residues. V lost 3 bases to trimming and J lost 4 bases, with 12 bases between them. Written as DNA, the CDR3 is TGTGCCAGCAGTTTTCAAAGCAGGGGCACTGAAGCTTTCTTT. Protein product: CASSFQSRGTEAFF. Drawing the rest from reference TRBV28 and TRBJ1-1, the complete variable domain is DVKVTQSSRYLVKRTGEKVFLECVQDMDHENMFWYRQDPGLGLRLIYFSYDVKMKEKGDIPEGYSVSREKKERFSLILESASTNQTSMYLCASSFQSRGTEAFFGQGTRLTVV.

This clone was seen just once. This chain uses TRBV11-2 with TRBJ2-3, with a weak D call TRBD2 (5 bases). This CDR3 contains 15 residues. In germline, CDR1 is SGHAT, CDR2 FQNNGV. V lost 5 bases to trimming and J lost 3 bases, with 15 bases between them. As DNA, the CDR3 is TGTGCCAGCAGCCCCGGGTTCGGGGATACAGATACGCAGTATTTT. Residues: CASSPGFGDTDTQYF. The full variable domain, with the rest looked up from reference TRBV11-2 and TRBJ2-3, is EAGVAQSPRYKIIEKRQSVAFWCNPISGHATLYWYQQILGQGPKLLIQFQNNGVVDDSQLPKDRFSAERLKGVDSTLKIQPAKLEDSAVYLCASSPGFGDTDTQYFGPGTRLTVL.

This clone has more than one count but fewer than ten. The chain uses TRBV29-1 and TRBJ2-2; tentative D call: TRBD1 (5 bases). The germline V and J ends were trimmed by 4 bases and 1 base, with 10 bases remaining between them. CDR1 is SQVTM and CDR2 is ANQGSEA in the germline V gene. The CDR3 has 14 amino acids. This CDR3 is CSVVLGQNTGELFF. The DNA of the CDR3 is TGCAGCGTTGTGCTCGGACAGAACACCGGGGAGCTGTTTTTT.

The chain has TRBV10-3 and TRBJ2-7; 11 positions match TRBD2. The J segment lost 4 bases and the V segment lost 7 bases, leaving 6 bases of the junction unmatched. The CDR3 loop spans 14 amino acids. Germline V gives CDR1 ENHRY, CDR2 SYGVKD. CDR3 region: CAITRLAGMYEQYF. CDR3 coding DNA: TGTGCCATCACCAGACTAGCGGGGATGTACGAGCAGTACTTC.

This clone was counted between two and nine times. The V and J genes are TRBV2 and TRBJ1-2, with a weak D call TRBD1 (6 bases). V was clipped by 4 bases and J by 6 bases, with 18 bases between them. The CDR3 is made up of 15 amino acids. Germline V gene sequence: CDR1 SNHLY, CDR2 FYNNEI. CDR3: CASSALYNRENGYTF. The CDR3 DNA sequence: TGTGCCAGCAGTGCATTGTATAACAGGGAGAATGGCTACACCTTC. Variable domain in full (rest from reference TRBV2 and TRBJ1-2): EPEVTQTPSHQVTQMGQEVILRCVPISNHLYFYWYRQILGQKVEFLVSFYNNEISEKSEIFDDQFSVERPDGSNFTLKIRSTKLEDSAMYFCASSALYNRENGYTFGSGTRLTVV.

This clone was recorded a few times. The gene calls are TRBV7-8 and TRBJ1-5, with D possibly matching TRBD1 (5 bases). Trimming left V 0 bases short and J 5 bases short, with 11 bases between. Germline V gene data show CDR1 as SGHVS and CDR2 as FQNEAQ. The CDR3 covers 15 residues. Here the CDR3 DNA reads TGTGCCAGCAGCTTAGCGGGGGACCCTTATCAGCCCCAGCATTTT. It yields the protein CASSLAGDPYQPQHF.

This chain joins TRBV6-6 and TRBJ2-7; D is uncertain. V shed 6 bases and J shed 0 bases, with 12 bases lying between them. The length of the CDR3 is 14 residues. The germline CDR1 and CDR2 sequences are MNHNY and SVGAGI (reference sequence). CDR3 protein: CASSQASSSYEQYF. The CDR3 bases are TGTGCCAGCAGCCAAGCCAGCAGCTCCTACGAGCAGTACTTC.

This clone was seen once. V is TRBV27 and J is TRBJ1-2; perhaps TRBD1 as D (6 bases). This CDR3 spans 14 amino acids. Deletions cut 2 bases from V and 4 bases from J, with 11 bases between. Looked up from germline, CDR1 is MNHEY and CDR2 is SMNVEV (reference sequence). The CDR3 DNA reads TGTGCCAGCAGTTTAAAACAGGGCTTCTATGGCTACACCTTC. Protein product: CASSLKQGFYGYTF.

The rearrangement uses TRBV7-3 and TRBJ1-1; D is unclear. CDR1 and CDR2 (germline): SGHTA, FQGTGA. The CDR3 extends over 13 amino acids. Trimming took 3 bases from V and 1 from J, leaving 6 bases between them. In nucleotides, the CDR3 is TGTGCCAGCAGCTTGGGCGAGAACACTGAAGCTTTCTTT. Translated, it gives CASSLGENTEAFF.

This chain connects TRBV28 to TRBJ2-5; D might be TRBD1 (6 bases). The CDR3 spans 12 residues. Germline values: CDR1 MDHEN, CDR2 SYDVKM. Trimming cost V 4 bases and J 5 bases, with 8 bases left between them. The CDR3 region has the DNA TGTGCCAGCAGTTGGGGGCGGGAGACCCAGTACTTC. Translated: CASSWGRETQYF.

The CDR3 coding sequence is TGTGCCAGCAGTGGGGGGACAGGGTTCACAGATACGCAGTATTTT. It codes for CASSGGTGFTDTQYF. This chain joins TRBV6-1 and TRBJ2-3; 9 positions match TRBD1. V dropped 4 bases and J dropped 2; count of bases not matched to a gene: 4. The CDR3 is 15 amino acids. CDR1 is MNHNS and CDR2 is SASEGT in the germline V gene.

The rearrangement links TRBV6-1 to TRBJ2-7; no reliable D call. V was cut by 2 bases and J by 2 bases, with 10 bases left in between. The CDR3 is 14 amino acids. Germline-derived CDR1 and CDR2 are MNHNS and SASEGT. The CDR3 nucleotides read TGTGCCAGCAGTGAACGCGTTCCGGCCTACGAGCAGTACTTC. Protein sequence: CASSERVPAYEQYF.

Only a few counts were recorded for this clone. The genes are TRBV11-2 and TRBJ2-7; 10 bases are a match to TRBD1. The V gene's germline CDR1 is SGHAT and CDR2 FQNNGV. With 5 bases clipped from V and 0 bases from J, the junction kept 4 bases outside the gene matches. The CDR3 extends over 15 amino acids. CDR3 sequence reads: CASSTRTGGSYEQYF. Here the CDR3 DNA reads TGTGCCAGCAGCACTCGGACAGGGGGCTCCTACGAGCAGTACTTC. The full variable domain, rest sourced from reference TRBV11-2 and TRBJ2-7, is EAGVAQSPRYKIIEKRQSVAFWCNPISGHATLYWYQQILGQGPKLLIQFQNNGVVDDSQLPKDRFSAERLKGVDSTLKIQPAKLEDSAVYLCASSTRTGGSYEQYFGPGTRLTVT.

This clone has only a few counts. CDR3 loop: CASSPPNLPNSPLHF. In nucleotides, the CDR3 is TGTGCCAGCTCACCACCGAACCTGCCGAATTCACCCCTCCACTTT. The rearrangement joins TRBV18 to TRBJ1-6; D remains unclear. CDR1 KGHSH and CDR2 LQKENI come from the germline V gene. V lost 0 bases and J 7 bases, leaving 10 bases between the germline ends. This CDR3 has 15 residues.

This clone has a handful of counts. The chain carries TRBV5-4 and TRBJ2-3; TRBD2 matches 10 bases. The germline V gene has CDR1 SGHNT and CDR2 YYREEE (reference sequence). This CDR3 has 15 residues. Unmatched junction bases numbered 5, after V lost 6 bases and J lost 1 base. CDR3 coding DNA: TGTGCCAGCAAATCCGGGACTAGCGGCACAGATACGCAGTATTTT. Translating gives CASKSGTSGTDTQYF.

The genes are TRBV10-2 and TRBJ2-3, with TRBD2 matching over 8 bases. Germline CDR1 is WSHSY and CDR2 is SAAADI. This CDR3 comprises 15 residues. The ends lost 4 bases at V and 5 bases at J; junction bases unmatched: 8. The CDR3 region has the DNA TGCGCCAGCAGTGGTGGGACTAGTCTTCTAGATACGCAGTATTTT. As protein: CASSGGTSLLDTQYF.

This clone showed up just a few times. The genes are TRBV6-5 and TRBJ2-7, with a weak D call TRBD1 (7 bases). Between the trimmed V and J ends, which lost 6 bases and 7 bases, there was a span of 19 bases. Germline lookup yields CDR1 MNHEY and CDR2 SVGAGI. This CDR3 has 14 residues. The CDR3 DNA reads TGTGCCAGCAGACTCCGACAGGGTGGAGGGGAGCAGTACTTC. It encodes CASRLRQGGGEQYF.

The chain carries TRBV9 and TRBJ1-4; D is ambiguous. Germline CDR1 is SGDLS and CDR2 is YYNGEE. The CDR3 sequence is 16 residues long. Trimming took 0 bases from V and 4 from J, leaving 13 bases between them. The CDR3 loop reads CASSVVGAGNNEKLFF. The CDR3 region has the DNA TGTGCCAGCAGCGTAGTAGGAGCGGGCAATAATGAAAAACTGTTTTTT. The full variable domain, with the rest looked up from reference TRBV9 and TRBJ1-4, is DSGVTQTPKHLITATGQRVTLRCSPRSGDLSVYWYQQSLDQGLQFLIQYYNGEERAKGNILERFSAQQFPDLHSELNLSSLELGDSALYFCASSVVGAGNNEKLFFGSGTQLSVL.

This clone turned up a few times. The gene calls are TRBV6-5 and TRBJ2-4; maybe TRBD2 (5 bases). Germline loops: CDR1 MNHEY, CDR2 SVGAGI. CDR3 length equals 12 residues. V lost 4 bases, J lost 13 bases, and 14 bases lay in between. The DNA for the CDR3 is TGTGCCAGCAGTTCTAGCCCTGTAGAGCAGTACTTC. Translating it yields CASSSSPVEQYF.

The chain joins TRBV7-8 to TRBJ1-1, with TRBD1 as a possible D gene (5 bases). The V and J ends lost 1 base and 1 base respectively, with 10 bases between them. There are 15 residues in the CDR3. CDR1 and CDR2 (germline): SGHVS, FQNEAQ. CDR3 DNA: TGTGCCAGCAGCTTAGTTGCAGGGTGGAACACTGAAGCTTTCTTT. This codes for CASSLVAGWNTEAFF.

This clone was counted between two and nine times. CDR3 amino acids: CSMMRSMNTEAFF. Here the CDR3 DNA reads TGCAGCATGATGCGGAGCATGAACACTGAAGCTTTCTTT. The V and J genes are TRBV29-1 and TRBJ1-1, with D unclear. This CDR3 is 13 amino acids long. The V and J ends lost 8 bases and 0 bases respectively, with 13 bases between them. Per the germline V gene, CDR1 is SQVTM and CDR2 is ANQGSEA.